The 20 T cell receptor beta chains below were found in one sample sequenced in a study of CD8 T cells in ankylosing spondylitis. Findings and caveats of the study: Blood from ankylosing spondylitis patients appeared to carry a characteristic roughly eight-variant TCR beta motif.

Their antigens remain unidentified. TCRdb independently ran MiXCR on the 5' RACE reads; one entry per CDR3 protein. In the table there are roughly 470,000 distinct CDR3 sequences, roughly 26% of which are singletons. The source material was blood, either unsorted or a sorted T cell fraction (not recorded which). These receptor sequences come from a male donor with ankylosing spondylitis.

V and J are TRBV5-4 and TRBJ2-5; 7 bases fit TRBD2. V was pared by 4 bases and J by 1 base, with 7 bases of the junction left unmatched. CDR3 length equals 15 residues. Germline lookup yields CDR1 SGHNT and CDR2 YYREEE (reference sequence). The CDR3 bases are TGTGCCAGCAGCCCCGGCGGGGGAAGCCAAGAGACCCAGTACTTC. It encodes CASSPGGGSQETQYF.

This clonotype was seen more than once but under ten times. This chain uses TRBV4-1 with TRBJ1-3; D may be TRBD1 (5 bases). The CDR3 spans 15 residues. V shed 0 bases and J shed 4 bases, with 10 bases lying between them. In germline, CDR1 is MGHRA, CDR2 YSYEKL. CDR3 loop: CASSQEKGLGNTIYF. The CDR3 DNA reads as TGCGCCAGCAGCCAAGAAAAGGGGTTGGGAAACACCATATATTTT.

V is TRBV7-8 and J is TRBJ2-5; maybe TRBD1 (6 bases). Germline V gene data show CDR1 as SGHVS and CDR2 as FQNEAQ. This CDR3 spans 14 amino acids. V gave up 2 bases and J gave up 3 bases, with 10 bases separating them. The DNA for the CDR3 is TGTGCCAGCAGCTTAAGGCAGGGGAAAGAGACCCAGTACTTC. Amino acids: CASSLRQGKETQYF.

This clonotype has at least ten counts. The chain is built from TRBV7-2 and TRBJ2-3; D is unclear. V lost 2 bases and J 6 bases, leaving 6 bases between the germline ends. There are 12 residues in the CDR3. Germline CDR1 reads SGHTA; CDR2 reads FQGNSA. CDR3 amino acids: CASSLSRDTQYF. DNA of the CDR3: TGTGCCAGCAGCTTATCCAGGGATACGCAGTATTTT. The variable domain in full, with the rest retrieved from reference TRBV7-2 and TRBJ2-3, is GAGVSQSPSNKVTEKGKDVELRCDPISGHTALYWYRQSLGQGLEFLIYFQGNSAPDKSGLPSDRFSAERTGGSVSTLTIQRTQQEDSAVYLCASSLSRDTQYFGPGTRLTVL.

The chain is built from TRBV5-1 and TRBJ2-2, with 9 bases matching TRBD2. The CDR3 loop spans 16 amino acids. The V gene end was trimmed by 3 bases and the J gene end by 6 bases; junction bases not matched to a gene: 9. Germline V gene lookup returns CDR1 SGHRS and CDR2 YFSETQ. As DNA, the CDR3 is TGCGCCAGCAGCTCCCCCGCTAGCGGGATATCCGGGGAGCTGTTTTTT. This codes for CASSSPASGISGELFF.

The CDR3 DNA reads as TGCAGTGCTAGATCGAAGGCGGGGGATTCCGATAATTCACCCCTCCACTTT. This sequence encodes CSARSKAGDSDNSPLHF. V usage is TRBV20-1 and J usage is TRBJ1-6; a possible D gene is TRBD1 (5 bases). Germline-derived CDR1 and CDR2 are DFQATT and SNEGSKA (reference sequence). This CDR3 has 17 residues. V was shortened by 2 bases and J by 5 bases, with 19 bases between the two germline ends.

This chain joins TRBV11-2 and TRBJ2-2; 9 nucleotides match TRBD2. V lost 0 bases and J lost 4; bases outside the gene matches: 6. This CDR3 has 17 residues. Germline CDR1 SGHAT, CDR2 FQNNGV. The chain's CDR3 is CASSLDSGSSGTGELFF. In DNA, the CDR3 is TGTGCCAGCAGCTTAGATAGCGGGAGCTCAGGCACCGGGGAGCTGTTTTTT.

In its sample, this clonotype was seen a few times. The chain couples TRBV29-1 to TRBJ2-1; D is uncertain. The CDR3 length is 13 residues. The V gene's germline CDR1 is SQVTM and CDR2 ANQGSEA. Trimming pared 8 bases from V and 0 bases from J, leaving 11 bases between. CDR3 sequence: CSTSRSSYNEQFF. The CDR3 DNA is TGCAGCACCAGCAGGAGCTCCTACAATGAGCAGTTCTTC.

This rearrangement joins TRBV29-1 to TRBJ1-1; 10 nucleotides match TRBD1. V lost 6 bases to trimming and J lost 4 bases; unmatched junction nucleotides: 5. The germline CDR1 and CDR2 sequences are SQVTM and ANQGSEA. The CDR3 sequence is 13 residues long. The CDR3 sequence: CSVARTGGTEAFF. As DNA, the CDR3 is TGCAGCGTGGCCCGGACAGGGGGCACTGAAGCTTTCTTT.

The rearrangement uses TRBV6-4 and TRBJ2-3, with D possibly TRBD2 on 6 matching bases. Germline lookup yields CDR1 MRHNA and CDR2 SNTAGT. The CDR3 extends over 14 amino acids. V gave up 8 bases and J gave up 1 base, with 13 bases separating them. Here the CDR3 reads CASGRDSRTDTQYF. Written as DNA, the CDR3 is TGTGCCAGCGGACGGGACTCGCGCACAGATACGCAGTATTTT.

The chain employs TRBV6-1 and TRBJ2-6; no reliable D call. Trimming removed 5 bases at V and 0 bases at J, with 8 bases between. Germline-derived CDR1 and CDR2 are MNHNS and SASEGT. This CDR3 spans 15 amino acids. The chain's CDR3 is CASSPSHSGANVLTF. CDR3 DNA: TGTGCCAGCAGTCCCAGTCACTCTGGGGCCAACGTCCTGACTTTC.

In this sample, this clonotype turned up a few times. This sequence joins TRBV5-1 and TRBJ2-5; 7 bases align to TRBD2. The CDR3 has 12 amino acids. The V gene's germline CDR1 is SGHRS and CDR2 YFSETQ. The V gene end was trimmed by 7 bases and the J gene end by 5 bases; junction bases not matched to a gene: 5. The CDR3 region is CASGAGRETQYF. The CDR3 DNA reads TGCGCCAGCGGAGCGGGAAGGGAGACCCAGTACTTC.

This clonotype was observed a handful of times. This chain uses TRBV9 with TRBJ1-3; D is uncertain. CDR1 is SGDLS and CDR2 is YYNGEE in the germline V gene. The CDR3 loop spans 17 amino acids. The ends were cut back, 4 bases at V and 0 bases at J, with 17 bases in the middle. The CDR3 DNA reads TGTGCCAGCAGCCCTAGACGACTGCTGAGCTCTGGAAACACCATATATTTT. Translated, it gives CASSPRRLLSSGNTIYF. The full variable domain, in which reference TRBV9 and TRBJ1-3 provide the parts outside the CDR3, is DSGVTQTPKHLITATGQRVTLRCSPRSGDLSVYWYQQSLDQGLQFLIQYYNGEERAKGNILERFSAQQFPDLHSELNLSSLELGDSALYFCASSPRRLLSSGNTIYFGEGSWLTVV.

This clonotype has just a few counts. The chain has TRBV5-1 and TRBJ1-3, with D tentatively TRBD1 (6 bases). The germline V gene has CDR1 SGHRS and CDR2 YFSETQ. The CDR3 loop spans 15 amino acids. The V end was cut by 4 bases, the J end by 0 bases, with 11 bases between. CDR3 coding DNA: TGCGCCAGCAGCCAAGACAGGAACTCTGGAAACACCATATATTTT. Protein sequence: CASSQDRNSGNTIYF.

This clonotype came up many times. J is TRBJ1-5 and V is TRBV12-3 or TRBV12-4; D is perhaps TRBD1 (5 bases). Trimming stripped 8 bases from V and 9 bases from J, with 17 bases between. The CDR3 totals 13 residues. As DNA, the CDR3 is TGTGCCAGCTCGGGGGTCCCCCGTGGGCCCCAGCATTTT. This sequence encodes CASSGVPRGPQHF.

This chain uses TRBV6-1 with TRBJ2-7; 9 bases map to TRBD1. The CDR3 sequence is 15 residues long. Germline CDR1 reads MNHNS; CDR2 reads SASEGT. With V trimmed by 8 bases and J by 3 bases, 11 bases remained unmatched. The CDR3 DNA is TGTGCCAGCGGAACTCGGACAGGGGCAAACTACGAGCAGTACTTC. It translates to CASGTRTGANYEQYF.

This clonotype has only a few counts. The chain carries TRBV20-1 and TRBJ2-1; D ambiguous. V lost 0 bases and J lost 5, with 2 bases in between. CDR3 size: 11 residues. Germline V gene lookup returns CDR1 DFQATT and CDR2 SNEGSKA (reference sequence). The CDR3: CSAREDNEQFF. In DNA form, the CDR3 reads TGCAGTGCTAGAGAGGACAATGAGCAGTTCTTC.

The CDR3 spells CASSVGLAKYEQYV. The CDR3 DNA sequence: TGCGCCAGCAGCGTGGGACTCGCCAAATACGAGCAGTACGTC. The chain recombines TRBV5-1 with TRBJ2-7; D is possibly TRBD2 (6 bases). The V gene's germline CDR1 is SGHRS and CDR2 YFSETQ. Trimming shortened V by 4 bases and J by 4 bases, and 15 bases separated the two germline ends. There are 14 residues in the CDR3.

The chain is built from TRBV19 and TRBJ2-2; possibly TRBD2 for D (6 bases). Trimming took 2 bases from V and 5 from J, leaving 12 bases between them. The CDR3 is 15 amino acids. Germline V lookup: CDR1 LNHDA, CDR2 SQIVND (reference sequence). Written as DNA, the CDR3 is TGTGCCAGTAGTATAATCCCCAGCGGGACCGGGGAGCTGTTTTTT. This sequence encodes CASSIIPSGTGELFF. The entire variable domain, with the rest obtained from reference TRBV19 and TRBJ2-2, is as follows: DGGITQSPKYLFRKEGQNVTLSCEQNLNHDAMYWYRQDPGQGLRLIYYSQIVNDFQKGDIAEGYSVSREKKESFPLTVTSAQKNPTAFYLCASSIIPSGTGELFFGEGSRLTVL.

The chain links TRBV7-8 to TRBJ2-7, with 9 bases aligning to TRBD2. Looked up from germline, CDR1 is SGHVS and CDR2 is FQNEAQ. This CDR3 comprises 13 residues. V lost 5 bases to trimming and J lost 3 bases; unmatched junction nucleotides: 2. CDR3 bases: TGTGCCAGCAGCCGGACTAGCGACTACGAGCAGTACTTC. This codes for CASSRTSDYEQYF.